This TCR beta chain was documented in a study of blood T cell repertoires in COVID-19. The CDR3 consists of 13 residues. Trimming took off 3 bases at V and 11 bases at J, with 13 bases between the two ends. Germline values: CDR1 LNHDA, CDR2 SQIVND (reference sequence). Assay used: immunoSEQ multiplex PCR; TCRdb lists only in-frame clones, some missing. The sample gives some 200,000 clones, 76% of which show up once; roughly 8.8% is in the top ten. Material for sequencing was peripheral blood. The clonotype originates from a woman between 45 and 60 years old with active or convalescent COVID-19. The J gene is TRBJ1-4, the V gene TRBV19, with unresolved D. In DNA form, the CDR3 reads TGTGCCAGTAGTATCGACATTGTTGGGAAACTGTTTTTT. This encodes CASSIDIVGKLFF.